This paragraph reports one T cell receptor (beta chain). The data were obtained in a study of control samples from healthy donors and cancer patients. V dropped 11 bases and J dropped 1 base, with 21 bases sitting between them. The CDR3 has 15 residues. Germline V lookup: CDR1 LNHDA, CDR2 SQIVND (reference sequence). Data came from immunoSEQ multiplex PCR; TCRdb stores just in-frame clones and leaves some out. The sample holds 350,000 to 450,000 clones, 90% seen once. The chain carries TRBV19 and TRBJ2-7, with D possibly matching TRBD1 (6 bases). The sequence was obtained from a man aged 35 to 55 with head and neck cancer. Sequencing was carried out using PBMCs. The CDR3 DNA is TGTGCCTCACACCGGGCAGGGGCGCCTTCCTACGAGCAGTACTTC. It translates to CASHRAGAPSYEQYF.